The rows below give T cell receptor beta chains drawn from one sample of a study of blood T cell repertoires in COVID-19. The protocol was immunoSEQ multiplex PCR, while the TCRdb copy is restricted to in-frame clones and leaves out a portion. The sample lists some 13,000 clones, 85% to 95% occurring once. Sequences were obtained from peripheral blood. Receptor source: a woman in her sixties or seventies with active COVID-19. The CDR3 runs from the conserved cysteine through the conserved F or W.

J gene | V gene | CDR3 protein
TRBJ2-7 | TRBV19 | CASSIQGSYEQYF
TRBJ1-1 | TRBV29-1 | CSVVRTGWSQNTEAFF
TRBJ1-1 | TRBV25-1 | CASLGQGPVSKNTEAFF
TRBJ2-3 | TRBV7-2 | CASSGDQQGGRTDTQYF
TRBJ1-2 | TRBV16 | CASSQSSGYGYTF
TRBJ2-1 | TRBV19 | CASSIQSGHYYNEQFF
TRBJ2-7 | TRBV30 | CAWSDGLGQYF
TRBJ2-5 | TRBV11-3 | CASSRPDNRGETQYF
TRBJ2-1 | TRBV30 | CASRQGAGNEQFF
TRBJ2-4 | TRBV19 | CASSIFGGDKNIQYF
TRBJ1-5 | TRBV30 | CAWSVQKSNQPQHF
TRBJ2-5 | TRBV5-1 | CASSLGLAQETQYF
TRBJ2-2 | TRBV5-1 | CASRASGKETGELFF
TRBJ2-2 | TRBV10-2 | CASSEWDRGSGELFF
TRBJ2-7 | TRBV6-5 | CASSFDRDSYEQYF
TRBJ1-1 | TRBV28 | CASSPGGGNTEAFF
TRBJ2-2 | TRBV5-1 | CASSLDTTTGELFF
TRBJ2-2 | TRBV5-6 | CASSTQAKEGTGELFF
TRBJ2-2 | TRBV27 | CASSPSTGSNTGELFF
TRBJ2-7 | TRBV7-9 | CASSQIAGGQSEQYF
TRBJ1-5 | TRBV12-3/TRBV12-4 | CASSLSGPQPQHF
TRBJ2-3 | TRBV5-4 | CASSLGGRGNTDTQYF
TRBJ2-7 | TRBV10-3 | CAISSLRGDPSEQYF
TRBJ1-3 | TRBV9 | CASSVDARPSSGNTIYF
TRBJ2-2 | TRBV2 | CASRGTSGNPGELFF
TRBJ2-1 | TRBV19 | CASSSAGRGNEQFF
TRBJ2-7 | TRBV10-2 | CASTGQINYEQYF
TRBJ1-5 | TRBV30 | CAWSVLGGNNQPQHF
TRBJ2-7 | TRBV7-7 | CASSLGGSGSDEQYF
TRBJ2-1 | TRBV18 | CASSPLGSLYNEQFF
TRBJ2-7 | TRBV11-2 | CASSLVGTGKAYEQYF
TRBJ1-5 | TRBV3-1/TRBV3-2 | CASSLTGGNQPQHF
TRBJ2-7 | TRBV5-4 | CASSVGGRSHEQYF
TRBJ2-5 | TRBV10-3 | CAISEGGTGTSDQETQYF
TRBJ2-1 | TRBV7-2 | CASIPTSGIYEQFF